Following are 19 T cell receptor beta chains from one sample sequenced in a study of blood T cell repertoires in COVID-19. Sequencing used immunoSEQ multiplex PCR; TCRdb keeps in-frame clones, though not all of them. The sample lists about 210,000 clones; over 75% were seen once. Sequencing was performed on PBMCs or T cells enriched from blood (not recorded which). The receptors shown here come from a young man in a cohort exposed to, infected with or recovered from COVID-19 (not recorded which).

The CDR3 sequence: CASSGAGGVTDTQYF. In nucleotides, the CDR3 is TGTGCCAGCAGCGGAGCGGGGGGAGTCACAGATACGCAGTATTTT. V usage is TRBV9 and J usage is TRBJ2-3, with 9 nucleotides matching TRBD2. The CDR3 length is 15 residues. CDR1 and CDR2 (germline): SGDLS, YYNGEE. V was pared by 3 bases and J by 2 bases, with 4 bases of the junction left unmatched.

For the CDR3, the DNA is TGTGCCAGCAGCGAAGTTCTTACAGAGGGCTCTGGAAACACCATATATTTT. It is translated as CASSEVLTEGSGNTIYF. The J gene is TRBJ1-3, the V gene TRBV6-2 or TRBV6-3; no clear D gene. Trimming stripped 6 bases from V and 0 bases from J, with 18 bases between. This CDR3 contains 17 residues. Germline lookup yields CDR1 MNHEY and CDR2 SVGEGT.

The J gene is TRBJ2-3, the V gene TRBV10-2, with D unclear. Trimming removed 8 bases at V and 0 bases at J, with 12 bases between. The CDR3 runs 14 residues. The germline V gene encodes CDR1 WSHSY and CDR2 SAAADI. The CDR3 sequence: CASLDDSSTDTQYF. The CDR3 DNA is TGCGCCAGCTTAGATGATTCTAGCACAGATACGCAGTATTTT.

This clone was seen once. The chain is built from TRBV19 and TRBJ2-1; a weak D match, TRBD2 (5 bases). Trimming pared 1 base from V and 5 bases from J, leaving 12 bases between. This CDR3 is 15 amino acids long. Germline loops: CDR1 LNHDA, CDR2 SQIVND (reference sequence). The CDR3 nucleotides read TGTGCCAGTAGTATAGTAGGACTCGGTAACAATGAGCAGTTCTTC. Protein product: CASSIVGLGNNEQFF.

CDR3: CASSPPPSSNTEAFF. The CDR3 DNA reads TGTGCCAGTAGTCCCCCCCCTAGCTCGAACACTGAAGCTTTCTTT. The chain is built from TRBV19 and TRBJ1-1, with D unresolved. Per germline, CDR1 LNHDA and CDR2 SQIVND (reference sequence). Trimming took 5 bases from V and 1 from J, leaving 14 bases between them. The CDR3 loop spans 15 amino acids.

This clone was counted a single time. This chain links TRBV27 with TRBJ2-3; TRBD1 matches at 8 bases. Germline assignment: CDR1 MNHEY and CDR2 SMNVEV (reference sequence). After removal of 2 bases from V and 4 bases from J, the junction contained 5 bases not matched to a gene. This CDR3 has 15 amino acids. CDR3 loop: CASSLQGAVSDTQYF. CDR3 nucleotide sequence: TGTGCCAGCAGTTTACAGGGGGCGGTTTCAGATACGCAGTATTTT.

This clone has just a few counts. The rearrangement uses TRBV7-3 and TRBJ2-3, with 12 bases that match TRBD2. The CDR3 contains 16 residues. CDR1 and CDR2 (germline): SGHTA, FQGTGA. V was pared by 2 bases and J by 4 bases, with 4 bases of the junction left unmatched. The DNA for the CDR3 is TGTGCCAGCAGCTTACTAGCGGGAGGGTCCGCAGATACGCAGTATTTT. This translates into CASSLLAGGSADTQYF.

The chain recombines TRBV2 with TRBJ1-6; 10 nucleotides line up with TRBD1. The V gene's germline CDR1 is SNHLY and CDR2 FYNNEI. J lost 10 bases, V lost 8 bases, and 8 bases had no gene match. CDR3 length: 14 residues. The CDR3: CASRVTGGLSPLHF. CDR3 coding DNA: TGTGCCAGCCGCGTGACAGGGGGCCTGTCACCCCTCCACTTT.

This sequence joins TRBV19 and TRBJ1-2; weak D call: TRBD1 (5 bases). Germline-derived CDR1 and CDR2 are LNHDA and SQIVND (reference sequence). The CDR3 sequence is 14 residues long. Trimming cost V 1 base and J 0 bases, with 6 bases left between them. DNA for the CDR3: TGTGCCAGTAGTATAGCGACAGCTAACTATGGCTACACCTTC. This translates into CASSIATANYGYTF. The entire variable domain, with the rest obtained from reference TRBV19 and TRBJ1-2, is as follows: DGGITQSPKYLFRKEGQNVTLSCEQNLNHDAMYWYRQDPGQGLRLIYYSQIVNDFQKGDIAEGYSVSREKKESFPLTVTSAQKNPTAFYLCASSIATANYGYTFGSGTRLTVV.

The chain is built from TRBV28 and TRBJ1-2, with 7 bases identical to TRBD1. There are 13 residues in the CDR3. Germline-derived CDR1 and CDR2 are MDHEN and SYDVKM. With V trimmed by 7 bases and J by 6 bases, 8 bases remained unmatched. The CDR3 loop is CASNLQGRHGYTF. CDR3 nucleotide sequence: TGTGCCAGCAACTTACAGGGGCGCCATGGCTACACCTTC.

The gene calls are TRBV6-2 or TRBV6-3 and TRBJ1-5, with 8 bases that match TRBD1. J was trimmed by 3 bases and V by 6 bases; bases with no gene match: 13. The CDR3 contains 17 residues. Germline V gene sequence: CDR1 MNHEY, CDR2 SVGEGT. The CDR3 is CASSRVTGVAPNQPQHF. The CDR3 DNA reads TGTGCCAGCAGCCGTGTGACAGGGGTGGCCCCCAATCAGCCCCAGCATTTT.

The genes are TRBV27 and TRBJ2-7; 10 bases align to TRBD1. CDR3 length equals 13 residues. V lost 3 bases and J lost 7; bases outside the gene matches: 3. From germline, CDR1 is MNHEY and CDR2 SMNVEV (reference sequence). In DNA form, the CDR3 reads TGTGCCAGCAGTTTGGACAGGGGGAGTGAGCAGTACTTC. Encoded protein: CASSLDRGSEQYF.

The chain uses TRBV27 and TRBJ2-7; TRBD1 matches 7 bases. The length of the CDR3 is 13 residues. V lost 3 bases, J lost 3 bases, and 2 bases stayed unmatched. Germline CDR1 reads MNHEY; CDR2 reads SMNVEV (reference sequence). Here the CDR3 reads CASSFRGNYEQYF. As DNA, the CDR3 is TGTGCCAGCAGTTTCAGGGGGAACTACGAGCAGTACTTC.

The V call is TRBV3-1 (or the pseudogene TRBV3-2), the J call TRBJ2-1, with TRBD1 matching 7 bases. The CDR3 runs to 13 residues. The germline V gene has CDR1 LGHDT and CDR2 YNNKEL (reference sequence). V dropped 5 bases and J dropped 15; count of bases not matched to a gene: 13. The CDR3 sequence is CASSRRQGGSPFF. The CDR3 coding sequence is TGTGCCAGCAGCAGGCGACAGGGCGGAAGCCCGTTCTTC.

The V and J genes are TRBV3-1 (or the pseudogene TRBV3-2) and TRBJ1-1; 9 bases are shared with TRBD1. The CDR3 totals 14 residues. Germline CDR1 LGHDT, CDR2 YNNKEL (reference sequence). The V and J ends lost 5 bases and 4 bases, in that order; junction bases with no gene match: 5. Here the CDR3 reads CASSGTGYFTEAFF. In DNA, the CDR3 is TGTGCCAGCAGCGGGACAGGGTATTTCACTGAAGCTTTCTTT.

This sequence joins TRBV9 and TRBJ2-7; tentative D call: TRBD1 (6 bases). This CDR3 contains 14 residues. The germline V gene has CDR1 SGDLS and CDR2 YYNGEE. Trimming removed 3 bases from V and 6 bases from J, with 16 bases in between. CDR3 amino acids: CASSAFLQQGEQYF. Here the CDR3 DNA reads TGTGCCAGCAGCGCCTTCTTACAACAGGGCGAGCAGTACTTC.

The chain joins TRBV9 to TRBJ2-3, with D possibly being TRBD2 (5 bases). CDR3 length equals 16 residues. Trimming stripped 0 bases from V and 5 bases from J, with 16 bases between. Looked up from germline, CDR1 is SGDLS and CDR2 is YYNGEE. In nucleotides, the CDR3 is TGTGCCAGCAGCGTAGGTGTCGGGGATGGGGAAGATACGCAGTATTTT. Amino acid sequence: CASSVGVGDGEDTQYF.

This clone was counted between two and nine times. The chain has TRBV7-2 and TRBJ1-5; TRBD1 matches 10 bases. This CDR3 spans 18 amino acids. Germline values: CDR1 SGHTA, CDR2 FQGNSA. With V trimmed by 5 bases and J by 5 bases, 15 bases remained unmatched. CDR3 coding DNA: TGTGCCAGCAGCGCGCCGGGACAGGGGAGGGGGTACTATCAGCCCCAGCATTTT. This codes for CASSAPGQGRGYYQPQHF.

Note on this clone: Other DNA variants within this sample encode the same CDR3. The rearrangement links TRBV29-1 to TRBJ1-3, with a weak D call TRBD1 (6 bases). Looked up from germline, CDR1 is SQVTM and CDR2 is ANQGSEA. This CDR3 has 14 residues. The ends were cut back, 4 bases at V and 3 bases at J, with 13 bases in the middle. The CDR3, as DNA: TGCAGCGTTGGTCTGGGACAAAGTGGAAACACCATATATTTT. Translation: CSVGLGQSGNTIYF.